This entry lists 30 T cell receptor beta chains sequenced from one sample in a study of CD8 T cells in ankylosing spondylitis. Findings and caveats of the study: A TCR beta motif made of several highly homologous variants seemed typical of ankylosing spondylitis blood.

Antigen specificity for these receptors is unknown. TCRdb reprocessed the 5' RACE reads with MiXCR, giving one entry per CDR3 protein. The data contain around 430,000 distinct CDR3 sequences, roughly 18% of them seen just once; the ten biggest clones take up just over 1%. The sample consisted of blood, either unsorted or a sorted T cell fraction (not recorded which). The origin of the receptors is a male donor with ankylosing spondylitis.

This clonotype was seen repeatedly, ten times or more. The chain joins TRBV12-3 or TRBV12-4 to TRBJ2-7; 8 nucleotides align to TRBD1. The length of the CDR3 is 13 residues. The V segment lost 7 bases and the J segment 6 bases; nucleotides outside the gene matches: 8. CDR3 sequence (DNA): TGTGCCAGCAAGACATCAGGGGGCGCCGAGCAGTACTTC. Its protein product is CASKTSGGAEQYF.

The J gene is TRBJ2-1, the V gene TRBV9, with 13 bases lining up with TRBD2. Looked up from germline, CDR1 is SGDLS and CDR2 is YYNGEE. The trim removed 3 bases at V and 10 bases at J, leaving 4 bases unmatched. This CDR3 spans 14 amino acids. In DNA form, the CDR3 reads TGTGCCAGCAGCGAGGGGACTAGCGGGAACGAGCAGTTCTTC. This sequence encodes CASSEGTSGNEQFF. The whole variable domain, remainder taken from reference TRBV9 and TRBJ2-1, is DSGVTQTPKHLITATGQRVTLRCSPRSGDLSVYWYQQSLDQGLQFLIQYYNGEERAKGNILERFSAQQFPDLHSELNLSSLELGDSALYFCASSEGTSGNEQFFGPGTRLTVL.

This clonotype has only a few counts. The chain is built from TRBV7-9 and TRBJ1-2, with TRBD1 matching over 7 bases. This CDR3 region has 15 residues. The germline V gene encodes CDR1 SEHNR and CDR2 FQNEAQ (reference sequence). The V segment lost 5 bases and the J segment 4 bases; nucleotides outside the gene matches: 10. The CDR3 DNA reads TGTGCCAGCAGCAACTCAGGGGGTCAATCCTATGGCTACACCTTC. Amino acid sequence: CASSNSGGQSYGYTF.

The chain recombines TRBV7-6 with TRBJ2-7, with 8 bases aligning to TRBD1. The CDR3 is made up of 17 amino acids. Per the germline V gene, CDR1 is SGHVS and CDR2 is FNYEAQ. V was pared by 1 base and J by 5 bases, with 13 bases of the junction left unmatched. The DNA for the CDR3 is TGTGCCAGCAGCTTAGAGTTCGGCGACAGGGGATCGAACGAGCAGTACTTC. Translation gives CASSLEFGDRGSNEQYF.

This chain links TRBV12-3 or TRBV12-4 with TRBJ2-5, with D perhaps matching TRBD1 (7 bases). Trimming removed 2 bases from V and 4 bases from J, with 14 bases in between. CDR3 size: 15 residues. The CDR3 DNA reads TGTGCCAGCAGTTTAAGCAGGGGGGTAGGAGAGACCCAGTACTTC. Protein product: CASSLSRGVGETQYF.

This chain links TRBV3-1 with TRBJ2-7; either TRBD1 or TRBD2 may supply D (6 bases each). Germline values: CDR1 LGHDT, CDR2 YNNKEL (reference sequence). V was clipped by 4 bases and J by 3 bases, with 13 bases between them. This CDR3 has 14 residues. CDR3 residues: CASSPDGGYYEQYF. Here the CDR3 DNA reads TGTGCCAGCAGCCCCGACGGGGGCTACTACGAGCAGTACTTC.

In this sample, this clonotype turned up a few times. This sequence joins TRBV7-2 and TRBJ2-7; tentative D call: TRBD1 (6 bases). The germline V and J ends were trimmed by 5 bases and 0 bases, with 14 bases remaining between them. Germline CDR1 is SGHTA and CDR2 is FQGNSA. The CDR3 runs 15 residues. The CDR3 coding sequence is TGTGCCAGCAGCGCGGACAGTATCAGCTCCTACGAGCAGTACTTC. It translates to CASSADSISSYEQYF.

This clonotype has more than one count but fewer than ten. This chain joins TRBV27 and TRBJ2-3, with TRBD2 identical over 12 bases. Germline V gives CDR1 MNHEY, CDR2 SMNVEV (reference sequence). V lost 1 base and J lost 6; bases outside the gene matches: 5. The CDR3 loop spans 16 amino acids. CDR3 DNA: TGTGCCAGCAGTTTATTGACTAGCGGGAGATCGGATACGCAGTATTTT. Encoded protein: CASSLLTSGRSDTQYF.

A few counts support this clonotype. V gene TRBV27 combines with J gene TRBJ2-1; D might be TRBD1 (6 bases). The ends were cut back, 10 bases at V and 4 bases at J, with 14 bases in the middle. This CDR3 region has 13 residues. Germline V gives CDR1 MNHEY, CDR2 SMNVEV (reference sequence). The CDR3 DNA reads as TGTGCCACCACAGGGACACTGTACAATGAGCAGTTCTTC. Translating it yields CATTGTLYNEQFF.

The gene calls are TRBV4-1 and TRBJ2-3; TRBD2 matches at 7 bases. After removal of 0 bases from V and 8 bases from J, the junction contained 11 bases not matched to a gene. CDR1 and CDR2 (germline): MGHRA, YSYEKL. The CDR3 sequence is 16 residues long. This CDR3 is CASSQEGRATGGTQYF. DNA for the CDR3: TGCGCCAGCAGCCAAGAGGGCAGGGCGACGGGGGGTACGCAGTATTTT.

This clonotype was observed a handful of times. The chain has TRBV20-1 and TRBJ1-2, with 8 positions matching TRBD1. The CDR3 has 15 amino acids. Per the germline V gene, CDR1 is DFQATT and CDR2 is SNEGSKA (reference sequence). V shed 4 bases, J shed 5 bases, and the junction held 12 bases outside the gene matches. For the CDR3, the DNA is TGCAGTGCTACGAGCTCCGGGACAGGTCGTTATGGCTACACCTTC. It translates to CSATSSGTGRYGYTF.

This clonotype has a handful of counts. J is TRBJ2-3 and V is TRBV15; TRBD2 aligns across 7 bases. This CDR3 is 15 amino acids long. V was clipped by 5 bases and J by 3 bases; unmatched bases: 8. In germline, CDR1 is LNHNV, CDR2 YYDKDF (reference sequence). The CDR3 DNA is TGTGCCACCAGCTGGACTAGTTTCGGTACAGATACGCAGTATTTT. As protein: CATSWTSFGTDTQYF.

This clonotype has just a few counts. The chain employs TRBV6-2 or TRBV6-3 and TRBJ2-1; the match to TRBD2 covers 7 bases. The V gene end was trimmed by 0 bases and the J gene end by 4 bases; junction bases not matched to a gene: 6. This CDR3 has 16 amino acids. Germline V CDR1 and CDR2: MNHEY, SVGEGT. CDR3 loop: CASSYSRERAYNEQFF. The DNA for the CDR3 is TGTGCCAGCAGTTACTCGCGGGAGAGGGCTTACAATGAGCAGTTCTTC.

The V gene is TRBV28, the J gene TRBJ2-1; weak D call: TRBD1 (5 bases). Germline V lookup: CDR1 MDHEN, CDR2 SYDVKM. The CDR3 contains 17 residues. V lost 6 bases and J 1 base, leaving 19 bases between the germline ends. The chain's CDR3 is CASSPPLVGPSYNEQFF. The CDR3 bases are TGTGCCAGCAGCCCTCCCCTCGTGGGGCCGTCCTACAATGAGCAGTTCTTC.

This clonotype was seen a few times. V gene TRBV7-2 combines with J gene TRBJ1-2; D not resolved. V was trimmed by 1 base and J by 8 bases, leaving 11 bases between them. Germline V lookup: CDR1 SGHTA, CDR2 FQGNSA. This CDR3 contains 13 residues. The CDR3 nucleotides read TGTGCCAGCAGCTTAGGGGCGGAGGGAGGCTACACCTTC. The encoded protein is CASSLGAEGGYTF.

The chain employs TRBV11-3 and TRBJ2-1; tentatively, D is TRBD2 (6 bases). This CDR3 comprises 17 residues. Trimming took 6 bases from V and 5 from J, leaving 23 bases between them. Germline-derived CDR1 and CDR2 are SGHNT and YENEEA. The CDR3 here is CASSFGGGRRIHNEQFF. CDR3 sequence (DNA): TGTGCCAGCAGTTTTGGCGGAGGGAGGCGAATCCACAATGAGCAGTTCTTC.

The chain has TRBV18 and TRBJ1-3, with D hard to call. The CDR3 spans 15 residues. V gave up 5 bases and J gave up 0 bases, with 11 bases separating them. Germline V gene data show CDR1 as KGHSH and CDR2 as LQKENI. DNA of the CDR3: TGTGCCAGCTCAAGTATAGCGGCCTCTGGAAACACCATATATTTT. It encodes CASSSIAASGNTIYF.

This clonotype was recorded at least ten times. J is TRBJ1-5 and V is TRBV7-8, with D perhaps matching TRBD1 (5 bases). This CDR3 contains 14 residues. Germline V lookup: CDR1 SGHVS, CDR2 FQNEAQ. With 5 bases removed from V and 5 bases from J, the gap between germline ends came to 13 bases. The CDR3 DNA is TGTGCCAGCAGCCCCACCGGGGGAGATCAGCCCCAGCATTTT. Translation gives CASSPTGGDQPQHF. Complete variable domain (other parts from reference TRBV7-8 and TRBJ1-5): GAGVSQSPRYKVAKRGQDVALRCDPISGHVSLFWYQQALGQGPEFLTYFQNEAQLDKSGLPSDRFFAERPEGSVSTLKIQRTQQEDSAVYLCASSPTGGDQPQHFGDGTRLSIL.

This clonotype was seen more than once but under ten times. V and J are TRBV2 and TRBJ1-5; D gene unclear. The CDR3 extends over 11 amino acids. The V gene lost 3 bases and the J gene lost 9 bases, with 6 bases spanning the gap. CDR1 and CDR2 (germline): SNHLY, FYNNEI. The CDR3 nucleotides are TGTGCCAGCAGTGATTGGGGGCCCCAGCATTTT. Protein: CASSDWGPQHF.

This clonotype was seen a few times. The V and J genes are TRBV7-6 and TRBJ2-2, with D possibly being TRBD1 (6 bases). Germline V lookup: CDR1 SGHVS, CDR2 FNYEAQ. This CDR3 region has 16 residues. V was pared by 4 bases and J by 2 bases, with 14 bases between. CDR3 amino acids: CASSSRPTGNTGELFF. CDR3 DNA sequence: TGTGCCAGCAGCTCTCGGCCGACAGGAAACACCGGGGAGCTGTTTTTT.

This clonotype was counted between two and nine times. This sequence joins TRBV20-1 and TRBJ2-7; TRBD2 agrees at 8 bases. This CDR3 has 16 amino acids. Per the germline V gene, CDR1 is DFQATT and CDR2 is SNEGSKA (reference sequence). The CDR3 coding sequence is TGCAGCCTTACACCGGAGAGCAGCGGGAGAGGGTACGAGCAGTACTTC. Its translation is CSLTPESSGRGYEQYF.

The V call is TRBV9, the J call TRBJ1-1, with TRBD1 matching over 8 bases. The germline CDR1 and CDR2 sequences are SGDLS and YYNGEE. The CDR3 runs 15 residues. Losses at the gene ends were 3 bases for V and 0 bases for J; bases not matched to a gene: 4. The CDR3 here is CASSARDRLNTEAFF. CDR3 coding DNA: TGTGCCAGCAGCGCTAGGGACAGGCTGAACACTGAAGCTTTCTTT.

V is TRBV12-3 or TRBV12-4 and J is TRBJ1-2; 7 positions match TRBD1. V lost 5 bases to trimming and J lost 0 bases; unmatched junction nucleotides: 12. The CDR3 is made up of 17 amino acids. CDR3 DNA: TGTGCCAGCAGTCCGGAACAGGGGAGGCGAGCTAACTATGGCTACACCTTC. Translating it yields CASSPEQGRRANYGYTF.

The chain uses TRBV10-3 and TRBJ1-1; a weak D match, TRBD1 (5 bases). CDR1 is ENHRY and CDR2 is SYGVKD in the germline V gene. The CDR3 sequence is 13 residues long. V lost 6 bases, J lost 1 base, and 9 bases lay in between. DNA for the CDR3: TGTGCCATCAGAAGACAGTCGAACACTGAAGCTTTCTTT. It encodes CAIRRQSNTEAFF.

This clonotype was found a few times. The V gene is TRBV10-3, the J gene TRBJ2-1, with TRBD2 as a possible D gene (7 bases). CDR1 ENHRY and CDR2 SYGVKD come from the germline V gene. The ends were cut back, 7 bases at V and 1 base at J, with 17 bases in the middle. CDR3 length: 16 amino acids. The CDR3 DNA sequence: TGTGCCATCACCCCCCGAGGGGGGGATTCCTACAATGAGCAGTTCTTC. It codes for CAITPRGGDSYNEQFF.

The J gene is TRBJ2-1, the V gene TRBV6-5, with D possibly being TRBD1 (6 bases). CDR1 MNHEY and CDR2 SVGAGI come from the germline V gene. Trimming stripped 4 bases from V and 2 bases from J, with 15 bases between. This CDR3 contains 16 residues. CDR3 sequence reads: CASSSATGTPYNEQFF. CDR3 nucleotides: TGTGCCAGCAGTTCCGCCACAGGGACCCCCTACAATGAGCAGTTCTTC.

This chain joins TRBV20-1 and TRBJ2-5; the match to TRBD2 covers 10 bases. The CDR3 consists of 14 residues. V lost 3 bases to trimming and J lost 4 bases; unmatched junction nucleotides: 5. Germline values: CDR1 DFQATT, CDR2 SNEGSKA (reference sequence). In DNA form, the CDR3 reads TGCAGTGCTAGGAAGCTAGCGGGAGTAGAGACCCAGTACTTC. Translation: CSARKLAGVETQYF.

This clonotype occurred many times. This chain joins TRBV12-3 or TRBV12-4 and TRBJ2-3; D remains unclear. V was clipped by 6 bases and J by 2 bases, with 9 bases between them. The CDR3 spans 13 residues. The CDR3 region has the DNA TGTGCCAGCAGCCGAAGCTACACAGATACGCAGTATTTT. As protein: CASSRSYTDTQYF.

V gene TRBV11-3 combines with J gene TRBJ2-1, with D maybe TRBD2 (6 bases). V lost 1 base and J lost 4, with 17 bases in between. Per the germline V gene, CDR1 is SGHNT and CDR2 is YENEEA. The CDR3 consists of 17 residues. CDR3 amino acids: CASSLGRGDSIYNEQFF. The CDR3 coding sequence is TGTGCCAGCAGCTTAGGGAGGGGAGACTCGATTTACAATGAGCAGTTCTTC.

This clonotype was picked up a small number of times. DNA for the CDR3: TGCAGCGTTGAAGGGGGTCCGGGACTAGCGGGATTGTACGAGCAGTACTTC. Its protein is CSVEGGPGLAGLYEQYF. The gene calls are TRBV29-1 and TRBJ2-7; TRBD2 aligns across 13 bases. The CDR3 has 17 residues. Losses at the gene ends were 1 base for V and 4 bases for J; bases not matched to a gene: 10. CDR1 is SQVTM and CDR2 is ANQGSEA in the germline V gene.